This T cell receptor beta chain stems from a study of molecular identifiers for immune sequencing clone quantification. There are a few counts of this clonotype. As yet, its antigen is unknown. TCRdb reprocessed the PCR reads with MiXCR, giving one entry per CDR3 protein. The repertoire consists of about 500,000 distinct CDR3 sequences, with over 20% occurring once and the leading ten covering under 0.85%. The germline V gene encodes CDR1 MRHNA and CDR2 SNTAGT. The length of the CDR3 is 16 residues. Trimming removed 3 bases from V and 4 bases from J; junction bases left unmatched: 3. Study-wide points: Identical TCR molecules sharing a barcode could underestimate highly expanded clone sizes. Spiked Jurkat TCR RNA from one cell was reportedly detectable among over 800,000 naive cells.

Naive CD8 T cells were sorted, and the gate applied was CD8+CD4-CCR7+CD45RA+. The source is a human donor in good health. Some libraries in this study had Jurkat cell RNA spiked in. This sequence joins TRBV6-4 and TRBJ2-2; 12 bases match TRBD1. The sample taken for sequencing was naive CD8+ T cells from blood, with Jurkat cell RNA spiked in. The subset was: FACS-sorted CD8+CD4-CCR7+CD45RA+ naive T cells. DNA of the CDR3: TGTGCCAGCAGTGATTGGGACAGGGGGCCCACCGGGGAGCTGTTTTTT. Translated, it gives CASSDWDRGPTGELFF.